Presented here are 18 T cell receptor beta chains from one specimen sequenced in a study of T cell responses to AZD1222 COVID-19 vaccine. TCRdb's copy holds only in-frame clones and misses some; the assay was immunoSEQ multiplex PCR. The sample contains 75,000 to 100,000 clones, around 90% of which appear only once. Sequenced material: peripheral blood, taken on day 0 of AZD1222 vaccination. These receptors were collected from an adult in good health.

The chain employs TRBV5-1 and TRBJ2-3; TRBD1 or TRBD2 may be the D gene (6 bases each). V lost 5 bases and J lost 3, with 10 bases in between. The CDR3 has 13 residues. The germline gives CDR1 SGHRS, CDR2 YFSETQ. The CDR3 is CASSRGRTDTQYF. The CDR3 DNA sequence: TGCGCCAGCAGTCGGGGGCGGACAGATACGCAGTATTTT. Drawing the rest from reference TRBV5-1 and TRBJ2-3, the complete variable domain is KAGVTQTPRYLIKTRGQQVTLSCSPISGHRSVSWYQQTPGQGLQFLFEYFSETQRNKGNFPGRFSGRQFSNSRSEMNVSTLELGDSALYLCASSRGRTDTQYFGPGTRLTVL.

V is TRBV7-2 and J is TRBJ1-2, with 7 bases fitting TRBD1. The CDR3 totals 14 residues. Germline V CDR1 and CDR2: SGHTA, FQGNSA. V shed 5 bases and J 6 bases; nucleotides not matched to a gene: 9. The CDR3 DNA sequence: TGTGCCAGCAGCCCGGTGGGAGGGGGCGATGGCTACACCTTC. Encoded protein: CASSPVGGGDGYTF.

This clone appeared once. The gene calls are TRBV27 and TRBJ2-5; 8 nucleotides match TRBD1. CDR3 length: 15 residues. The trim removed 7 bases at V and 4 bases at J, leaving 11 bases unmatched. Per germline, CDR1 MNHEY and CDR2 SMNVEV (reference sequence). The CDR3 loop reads CASNGQGRGGETQYF. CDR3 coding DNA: TGTGCCAGCAACGGACAGGGTAGAGGGGGAGAGACCCAGTACTTC.

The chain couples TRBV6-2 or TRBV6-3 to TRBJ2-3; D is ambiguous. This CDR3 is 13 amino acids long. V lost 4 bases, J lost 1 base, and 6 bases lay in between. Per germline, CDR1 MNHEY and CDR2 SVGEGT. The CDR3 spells CASSFSRTDTQYF. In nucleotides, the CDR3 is TGTGCCAGCAGTTTTAGTCGCACAGATACGCAGTATTTT.

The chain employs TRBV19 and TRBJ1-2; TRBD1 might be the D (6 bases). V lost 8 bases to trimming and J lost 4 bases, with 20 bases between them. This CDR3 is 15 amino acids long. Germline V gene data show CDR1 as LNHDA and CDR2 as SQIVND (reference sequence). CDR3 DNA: TGTGCCAGTGCTTCGACAGGAAGGGGGACCTATGGCTACACCTTC. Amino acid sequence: CASASTGRGTYGYTF.

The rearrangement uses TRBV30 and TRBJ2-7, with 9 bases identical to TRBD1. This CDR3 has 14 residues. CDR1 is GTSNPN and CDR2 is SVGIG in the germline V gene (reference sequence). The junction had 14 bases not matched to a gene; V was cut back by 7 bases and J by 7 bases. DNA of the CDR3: TGTGCCTCAGGGACCGATACAGGGGGCGCAGAGCAGTACTTC. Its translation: CASGTDTGGAEQYF. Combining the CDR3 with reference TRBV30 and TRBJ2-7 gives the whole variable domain SQTIHQWPATLVQPVGSPLSLECTVEGTSNPNLYWYRQAAGRGLQLLFYSVGIGQISSEVPQNLSASRPQDRQFILSSKKLLLSDSGFYLCASGTDTGGAEQYFGPGTRLTVT.

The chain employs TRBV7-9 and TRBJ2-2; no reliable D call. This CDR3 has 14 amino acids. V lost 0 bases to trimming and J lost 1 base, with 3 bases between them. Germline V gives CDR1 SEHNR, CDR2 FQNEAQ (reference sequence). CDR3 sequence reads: CASSLAQNTGELFF. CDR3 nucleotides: TGTGCCAGCAGCTTAGCTCAGAACACCGGGGAGCTGTTTTTT.

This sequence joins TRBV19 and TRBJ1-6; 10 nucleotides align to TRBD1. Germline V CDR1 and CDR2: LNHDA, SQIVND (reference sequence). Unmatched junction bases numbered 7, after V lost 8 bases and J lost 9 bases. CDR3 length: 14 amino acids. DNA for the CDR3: TGTGCCAGTCGTTCGGGACAGGGGTCTTCACCCCTCCACTTT. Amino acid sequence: CASRSGQGSSPLHF. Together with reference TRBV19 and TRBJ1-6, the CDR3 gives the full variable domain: DGGITQSPKYLFRKEGQNVTLSCEQNLNHDAMYWYRQDPGQGLRLIYYSQIVNDFQKGDIAEGYSVSREKKESFPLTVTSAQKNPTAFYLCASRSGQGSSPLHFGNGTRLTVT.

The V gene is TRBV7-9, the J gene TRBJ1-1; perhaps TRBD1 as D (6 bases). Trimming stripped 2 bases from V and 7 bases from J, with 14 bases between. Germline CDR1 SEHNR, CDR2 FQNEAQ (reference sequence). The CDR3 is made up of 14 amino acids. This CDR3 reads CASSLLDRKNEAFF. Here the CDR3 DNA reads TGTGCCAGCAGCTTACTAGACAGGAAAAATGAAGCTTTCTTT.

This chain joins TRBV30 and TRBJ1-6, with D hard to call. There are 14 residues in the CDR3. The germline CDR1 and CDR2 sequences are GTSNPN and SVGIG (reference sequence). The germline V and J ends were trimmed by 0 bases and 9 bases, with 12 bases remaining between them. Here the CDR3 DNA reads TGTGCCTGGAGTGTACTAAAGTTGGGTTCACCCCTCCACTTT. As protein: CAWSVLKLGSPLHF.

The CDR3 reads CASSPGTPTVATNEKLFF. In nucleotides, the CDR3 is TGTGCCAGCTCTCCCGGGACCCCCACGGTAGCAACTAATGAAAAACTGTTTTTT. The chain employs TRBV18 and TRBJ1-4; a weak D match, TRBD1 (5 bases). Germline V lookup: CDR1 KGHSH, CDR2 LQKENI. The length of the CDR3 is 18 residues. Trimming pared 6 bases from V and 0 bases from J, leaving 20 bases between.

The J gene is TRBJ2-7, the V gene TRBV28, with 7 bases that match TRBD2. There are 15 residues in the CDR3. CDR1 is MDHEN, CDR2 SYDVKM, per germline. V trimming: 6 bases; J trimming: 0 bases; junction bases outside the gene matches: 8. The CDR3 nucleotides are TGTGCCAGCAGCTCTACTAGCGCGATCTCCTACGAGCAGTACTTC. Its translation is CASSSTSAISYEQYF.

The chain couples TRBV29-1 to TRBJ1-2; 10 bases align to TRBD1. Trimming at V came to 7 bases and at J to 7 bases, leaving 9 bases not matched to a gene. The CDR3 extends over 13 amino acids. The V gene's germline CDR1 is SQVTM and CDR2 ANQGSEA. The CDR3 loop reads CSATGTGAGGYTF. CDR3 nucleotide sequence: TGCAGCGCAACCGGGACAGGGGCCGGTGGCTACACCTTC.

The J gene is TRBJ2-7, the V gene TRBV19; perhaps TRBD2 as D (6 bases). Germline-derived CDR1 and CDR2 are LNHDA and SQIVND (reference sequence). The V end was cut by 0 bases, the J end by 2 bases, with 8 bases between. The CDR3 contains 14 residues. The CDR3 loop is CASSIERGPYEQYF. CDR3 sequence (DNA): TGTGCCAGTAGTATAGAGCGGGGCCCCTACGAGCAGTACTTC.

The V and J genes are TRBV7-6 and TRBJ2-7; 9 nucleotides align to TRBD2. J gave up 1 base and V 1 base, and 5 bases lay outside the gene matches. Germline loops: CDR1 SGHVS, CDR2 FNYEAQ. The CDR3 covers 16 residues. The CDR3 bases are TGTGCCAGCAGCTTAGTTGCGCGGGGGGGATCCTACGAGCAGTACTTC. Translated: CASSLVARGGSYEQYF.

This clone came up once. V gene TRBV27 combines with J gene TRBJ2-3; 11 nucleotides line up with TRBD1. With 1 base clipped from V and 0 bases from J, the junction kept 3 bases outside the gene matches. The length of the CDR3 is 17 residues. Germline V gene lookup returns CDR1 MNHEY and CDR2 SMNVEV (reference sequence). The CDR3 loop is CASSLWTGGISTDTQYF. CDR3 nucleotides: TGTGCCAGCAGTTTATGGACAGGGGGCATCAGCACAGATACGCAGTATTTT.

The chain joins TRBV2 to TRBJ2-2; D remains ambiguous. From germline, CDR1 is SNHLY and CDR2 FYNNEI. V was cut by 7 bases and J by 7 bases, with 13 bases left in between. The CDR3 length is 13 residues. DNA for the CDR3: TGTGCCAGCACGGTAACATATCTCGGGGAGCTGTTTTTT. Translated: CASTVTYLGELFF.

This CDR3 is CASSGPADSGNTIYF. Written as DNA, the CDR3 is TGTGCCAGCAGCGGGCCAGCAGACTCTGGAAACACCATATATTTT. The genes are TRBV9 and TRBJ1-3; the D is unclear. The CDR3 is 15 amino acids. The germline gives CDR1 SGDLS, CDR2 YYNGEE. V lost 3 bases, J lost 0 bases, and 10 bases lay in between.